This T cell receptor (beta chain) was sequenced during a study of blood T cells in healthy people across ages. Per sample, no less than 5 micrograms of total RNA were extracted. Together with a sample-barcoded 5' primer, a J-beta primer mix was included in a second PCR lasting about 7 to 11 cycles. MiXCR was run by TCRdb on the 5' RACE reads, yielding one entry per CDR3 protein. Of under 950,000 distinct CDR3 sequences listed, approximately 22% are singletons. V shed 3 bases and J 7 bases; nucleotides not matched to a gene: 6. The CDR3 spans 16 residues. This chain joins TRBV12-3 or TRBV12-4 and TRBJ2-2, with TRBD1 matching over 12 bases. The source is a man between 65 and 85 years old in good health. Specimen: blood. CDR3 in DNA: TGTGCCAGCAGTTTCGGGACAGGGGGCGGCGGCGGGGAGCTGTTTTTT. Protein sequence: CASSFGTGGGGGELFF.